Each of the 17 T cell receptor beta chains below was sequenced from the same sample in a study of cytomegalovirus exposure and HLA in healthy donors. The PCR had 60 Vbeta and 13 Jbeta primers. Sequencing was performed with immunoSEQ multiplex PCR; in TCRdb, only in-frame clones are kept and a portion is missing. The sample records around 110,000 clones, approximately 70% being singletons. What was sequenced was PBMCs. These receptors were obtained from a man aged 25 to 40 in good health and CMV-seropositive.

The chain links TRBV5-1 to TRBJ1-2, with D possibly matching TRBD1 (5 bases). This CDR3 contains 16 residues. Germline CDR1 SGHRS, CDR2 YFSETQ. V lost 0 bases to trimming and J lost 3 bases, with 15 bases between them. Here the CDR3 DNA reads TGCGCCAGCAGCTTGGGGTCCAGGGAATCGGACTATGGCTACACCTTC. This sequence encodes CASSLGSRESDYGYTF.

V usage is TRBV10-2 and J usage is TRBJ1-2; 8 bases agree with TRBD1. In germline, CDR1 is WSHSY, CDR2 SAAADI. V dropped 5 bases and J dropped 7; count of bases not matched to a gene: 15. The CDR3 extends over 16 amino acids. The CDR3: CASSTTGTGQSGGYTF. Written as DNA, the CDR3 is TGCGCCAGCAGTACGACCGGGACAGGCCAGTCCGGTGGCTACACCTTC.

The chain joins TRBV6-6 to TRBJ1-1; D may be TRBD1 (5 bases). This CDR3 has 15 residues. Looked up from germline, CDR1 is MNHNY and CDR2 is SVGAGI (reference sequence). Between the trimmed V and J ends, which lost 0 bases and 5 bases, there was a span of 13 bases. For the CDR3, the DNA is TGTGCCAGCAGTTACTCTTCGGCAGGGAGGACTGAAGCTTTCTTT. Amino acid sequence: CASSYSSAGRTEAFF.

This chain uses TRBV18 with TRBJ1-1, with 8 nucleotides matching TRBD1. Germline V gene sequence: CDR1 KGHSH, CDR2 LQKENI. V gave up 6 bases and J gave up 6 bases; unmatched junction bases: 6. The CDR3 length is 13 residues. The CDR3 protein is CASSPGTGPEAFF. The CDR3 DNA reads TGTGCCAGCTCCCCCGGGACAGGCCCTGAAGCTTTCTTT.

V gene TRBV4-1 combines with J gene TRBJ2-7, with D possibly matching TRBD1 (6 bases). Per germline, CDR1 MGHRA and CDR2 YSYEKL. V dropped 0 bases and J dropped 1 base, with 16 bases sitting between them. The CDR3 length is 17 residues. The CDR3 DNA follows: TGCGCCAGCAGCCAAGATCTATGGTACAGGGATTCCTACGAGCAGTACTTC. Translation gives CASSQDLWYRDSYEQYF.

The CDR3 reads CASSLGRGGQETQYF. CDR3 DNA: TGTGCCAGCAGCTTAGGCCGGGGGGGCCAGGAGACCCAGTACTTC. The chain joins TRBV11-2 to TRBJ2-5; 8 nucleotides line up with TRBD2. The germline V gene encodes CDR1 SGHAT and CDR2 FQNNGV. With 1 base clipped from V and 5 bases from J, the junction kept 6 bases outside the gene matches. There are 15 residues in the CDR3.

The rearrangement uses TRBV27 and TRBJ1-2, with 9 bases fitting TRBD1. With V trimmed by 6 bases and J by 4 bases, 12 bases remained unmatched. This CDR3 comprises 16 residues. Germline CDR1 and CDR2: MNHEY and SMNVEV (reference sequence). The CDR3 DNA reads TGTGCCAGCAGGTCGACAGGGGGAAAGAGGGGCTATGGCTACACCTTC. Protein sequence: CASRSTGGKRGYGYTF.

CDR3 amino acids: CASSQMTVNYGYTF. In DNA form, the CDR3 reads TGTGCCAGCAGCCAGATGACAGTAAACTATGGCTACACCTTC. V and J are TRBV6-5 and TRBJ1-2; weak D call: TRBD1 (5 bases). The CDR3 runs to 14 residues. Germline loops: CDR1 MNHEY, CDR2 SVGAGI. Trimming stripped 6 bases from V and 2 bases from J, with 13 bases between.

This sequence joins TRBV6-1 and TRBJ2-5; D may be TRBD2 (6 bases). CDR1 and CDR2 (germline): MNHNS, SASEGT. This CDR3 contains 14 residues. Trimming took off 6 bases at V and 5 bases at J, with 16 bases between the two ends. CDR3 sequence: CASRPGLTAETQYF. In DNA form, the CDR3 reads TGTGCCAGCAGGCCGGGACTTACCGCGGAGACCCAGTACTTC.

This clone was counted a few times. V usage is TRBV6-5 and J usage is TRBJ1-4, with 8 bases identical to TRBD1. V shed 5 bases and J 7 bases; nucleotides not matched to a gene: 9. The length of the CDR3 is 15 residues. Looked up from germline, CDR1 is MNHEY and CDR2 is SVGAGI. CDR3 protein: CASSGRTGNGEKLFF. In DNA form, the CDR3 reads TGTGCCAGCAGTGGCCGGACAGGGAATGGTGAAAAACTGTTTTTT.

The chain joins TRBV2 to TRBJ2-7, with D perhaps matching TRBD1 (5 bases). V lost 3 bases to trimming and J lost 4 bases, with 19 bases between them. There are 16 residues in the CDR3. CDR1 is SNHLY, CDR2 FYNNEI, per germline. The CDR3 spells CASSDGAPTYYYEQYF. The DNA of the CDR3 is TGTGCCAGCAGTGATGGGGCCCCGACGTACTATTACGAGCAGTACTTC.

CDR3 protein: CASGLRTVTNEKLFF. The CDR3 DNA reads as TGTGCTAGTGGTTTGCGGACAGTTACTAATGAAAAACTGTTTTTT. The chain combines TRBV12-5 with TRBJ1-4; a weak D match, TRBD1 (6 bases). Trimming cost V 2 bases and J 2 bases, with 9 bases left between them. There are 15 residues in the CDR3. Germline-derived CDR1 and CDR2 are LGHNT and FRNRAP. The whole variable domain, filled in from reference TRBV12-5 and TRBJ1-4, reads DARVTQTPRHKVTEMGQEVTMRCQPILGHNTVFWYRQTMMQGLELLAYFRNRAPLDDSGMPKDRFSAEMPDATLATLKIQPSEPRDSAVYFCASGLRTVTNEKLFFGSGTQLSVL.

Regarding this clone: This sample also contains other DNA sequences that code for the same CDR3. The chain couples TRBV5-1 to TRBJ1-1; maybe TRBD1 (6 bases). The CDR3 covers 14 residues. Deletions cut 3 bases from V and 10 bases from J, with 19 bases between. Germline V gene lookup returns CDR1 SGHRS and CDR2 YFSETQ. The DNA for the CDR3 is TGCGCCAGCAGCTCCGACAGGTACCAGGCCGCAGCTTTCTTT. It encodes CASSSDRYQAAAFF.

J is TRBJ1-3 and V is TRBV19; D not certain. Germline V gives CDR1 LNHDA, CDR2 SQIVND (reference sequence). The CDR3 extends over 15 amino acids. Trimming pared 5 bases from V and 0 bases from J, leaving 11 bases between. The CDR3 loop is CASSRGRSSGNTIYF. Written as DNA, the CDR3 is TGTGCCAGTAGTCGTGGCAGAAGCTCTGGAAACACCATATATTTT.

This clone occurred a few times. This sequence joins TRBV7-3 and TRBJ2-3; D is undetermined. Germline V gives CDR1 SGHTA, CDR2 FQGTGA. V was clipped by 1 base and J by 2 bases, with 7 bases between them. The CDR3 has 14 residues. CDR3 nucleotide sequence: TGTGCCAGCAGCTTAAACGGGTTCACAGATACGCAGTATTTT. Its protein product is CASSLNGFTDTQYF.

For this clone: The junction shows a germline mismatch at one end, possibly a read error. DNA for the CDR3: TGTGCCAGCAAACGAGGTGGCAGGGTCACATATACGCAGTATTTT. It translates to CASKRGGRVTYTQYF. V and J are TRBV27 and TRBJ2-3; a weak D match, TRBD1 (5 bases). There are 15 residues in the CDR3. Germline CDR1 reads MNHEY; CDR2 reads SMNVEV (reference sequence).

V is TRBV19 and J is TRBJ1-1; TRBD1 agrees at 12 bases. Germline CDR1 reads LNHDA; CDR2 reads SQIVND (reference sequence). The ends lost 1 base at V and 4 bases at J; junction bases unmatched: 4. The CDR3 consists of 16 residues. The DNA of the CDR3 is TGTGCCAGTAGTATAGGGGACAGGGGGCCGTTCACTGAAGCTTTCTTT. Its translation is CASSIGDRGPFTEAFF.